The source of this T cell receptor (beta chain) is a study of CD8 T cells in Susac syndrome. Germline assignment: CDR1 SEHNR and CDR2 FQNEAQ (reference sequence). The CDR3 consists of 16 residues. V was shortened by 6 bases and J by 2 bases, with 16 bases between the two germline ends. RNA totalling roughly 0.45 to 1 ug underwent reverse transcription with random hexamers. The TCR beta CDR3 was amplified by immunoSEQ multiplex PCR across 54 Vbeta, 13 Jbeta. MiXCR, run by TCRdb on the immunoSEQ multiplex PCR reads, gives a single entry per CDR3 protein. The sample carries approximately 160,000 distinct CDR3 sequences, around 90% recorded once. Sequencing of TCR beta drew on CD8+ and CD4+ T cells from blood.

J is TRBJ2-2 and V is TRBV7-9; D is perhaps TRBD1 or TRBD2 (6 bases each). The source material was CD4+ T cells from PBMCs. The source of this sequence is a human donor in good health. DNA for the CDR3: TGTGCCAGCAGTTTGGCGGAGGGGGTTAACACCGGGGAGCTGTTTTTT. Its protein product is CASSLAEGVNTGELFF.